This TCR beta chain is from a study of blood T cell repertoires in COVID-19. Study-level information: The United States, Italy and Spain supplied acute and convalescent COVID-19 samples. The cDNA or gDNA used as material had been derived from T cells, B-cell-depleted T cells, or PBMCs.

This clone was seen only a few times. Methods used by the authors: Nucleated cell counts were estimated from reference gene primer amplification. Profiling relied on immunoSEQ multiplex PCR, and the TCRdb table lists in-frame clones only, not all of them. The V and J calls and clone size were taken over from that table, and D and trimming were inferred from the DNA. Of 300,000 to 400,000 clones in the sample, 70% to 90% were seen once. With 7 bases removed from V and 7 bases from J, the gap between germline ends came to 17 bases. This CDR3 is 14 amino acids long. The V gene's germline CDR1 is SNHLY and CDR2 FYNNEI. Patients from Seattle were sampled longitudinally, starting during active infection.

The J gene is TRBJ1-5, the V gene TRBV2, with TRBD1 as a possible D gene (5 bases). The sequenced sample was peripheral blood. This receptor was taken from a woman aged 60-75 years with COVID-19, enrolled during active disease. The CDR3 is CASTPGVSWQPQHF. For the CDR3, the DNA is TGTGCCAGCACCCCGGGGGTGAGTTGGCAGCCCCAGCATTTT.